The present entry profiles one T cell receptor (beta chain) with its context. The table lists this clonotype with a few counts. It lacks a known antigen. The sample holds no much larger clone one base away, and base qualities are not on file. The data are from a study of T cells after yellow fever vaccination (dated by TCRdb to between 2018 and 2021). Turning to the overall study: Libraries from fractions with low cell numbers were prepared with the SMART-Seq v4 Ultra Low Input RNA kit. Bulk TCR alpha and beta repertoires were sequenced longitudinally to track T-cell clones before and after primary and booster YFV17D yellow fever vaccination. Two healthy male donors, one aged 18 to 30 and one aged 30 to 39 years, were included in the cohort. Blood samples were taken at several timepoints before and after primary and secondary immunization, and bulk PBMC replicates and cell subsets were isolated. What the research found in general, with its limitations: Because abundant contaminating clonotypes from the bulk population could be contained in FACS-sorted repertoires, computational filtering was required. A small share of clonotypes was detected in both CD4 and CD8 compartments, with the overlap likely arising from convergent recombination. Most clones expanded after primary vaccination were re-detected after the booster (around 96% of CD4 and roughly 85% of CD8), suggesting broad memory maintenance. The study included only two donors, which limits how far the findings can be generalized. The secondary T-cell response was found to be weaker but faster than the primary response, with a peak reached on day 5 rather than on day 15.

Synthesis of TCR cDNA relied on 5'RACE template switching, a step that introduced a universal primer site along with unique molecular identifiers. cDNA synthesis was primed from both the TCR alpha and TCR beta constant segments. Library amplification used two PCR steps, and the second PCR step added sample barcodes and sequencing adapters. Sequencing of libraries was performed on Illumina HiSeq 2500 (2x100 bp) or NovaSeq (2x150 bp). The published analysis was carried out like this. MIGEC handled demultiplexing of reads and collapsing into UMI consensus sequences, while MiXCR performed V(D)J alignment. Vaccine-responding clonotypes were identified with edgeR using replicate PBMC samples, with FDR below 0.01 and a log2 fold change above 5 up to day 15 being required. CD4 or CD8 identity was assigned to each bulk clonotype according to whether the clonotype was present at higher abundance in the sequenced CD4 repertoire or the sequenced CD8 repertoire. TCRdb reran the public reads through fastp at Q25 and MiXCR, keeping productive beta chains. Identical CDR3 protein sequences are pooled into one entry, listed with their most common genes and DNA. These V and J calls are TCRdb output, not the study's own analysis. The sample records 610,000 or so distinct CDR3 sequences, 9% to 15% of which are singletons. The ten largest clones add up to approximately 15% of the sample.

The treatment or condition label corresponds to: live attenuated yellow fever vaccine strain. At every blood-draw timepoint, two biological replicates of bulk PBMCs were collected. A standard Ficoll-Paque protocol was used to isolate PBMCs from peripheral blood. RNA was extracted with TriZol from bulk PBMCs, CD4 and CD8 fractions, and dextramer-positive and dextramer-negative fractions. V was cut back by 7 bases and J by 4 bases, leaving a gap of 13 bases between them. The CDR1 and CDR2 encoded by the germline V gene are SGHTA and FQGNSA. Including cysteine and phenylalanine, the CDR3 has 13 amino acids. Only CDR3 DNA is held: 39 bases, read in frame from base 1.

The specimen was PBMCs, collected on the day of the yellow fever booster vaccination. The receptor comes from a man aged 30-40 years who received the YFV17D yellow fever vaccine. Recombination connected TRBV7-2 to TRBJ1-2; TRBD1 could be the D gene, as 5 bases match. Read as DNA, the sequence is TGTGCCAGCAACCCCGGGGACGTCTATGGCTACACCTTC. It translates as CASNPGDVYGYTF. With the rest looked up from the reference TRBV7-2 and TRBJ1-2 genes rather than sequenced, the full variable domain is GAGVSQSPSNKVTEKGKDVELRCDPISGHTALYWYRQSLGQGLEFLIYFQGNSAPDKSGLPSDRFSAERTGGSVSTLTIQRTQQEDSAVYLCASNPGDVYGYTFGSGTRLTVV.